The 28 T cell receptor beta chains reported below all come from one sample, sequenced in a study of cytomegalovirus exposure and HLA in healthy donors. The PCR ran on 60 Vbeta and 13 Jbeta primers. Sequencing was performed with immunoSEQ multiplex PCR; in TCRdb, only in-frame clones are kept and a portion is missing. The sample includes more than 110,000 clones, over 60% of them seen just once. The sample was PBMCs. These receptors all come from a male donor in good health and CMV-seropositive.

The V gene is TRBV9, the J gene TRBJ1-6, with 8 bases aligning to TRBD1. V lost 0 bases, J lost 1 base, and 6 bases stayed unmatched. The V gene's germline CDR1 is SGDLS and CDR2 YYNGEE. This CDR3 has 18 amino acids. CDR3 region: CASSVADRGWSYNSPLHF. In DNA form, the CDR3 reads TGTGCCAGCAGCGTAGCTGACAGGGGATGGTCCTATAATTCACCCCTCCACTTT.

This chain connects TRBV7-2 to TRBJ2-5, with 10 positions matching TRBD1. Germline CDR1 and CDR2: SGHTA and FQGNSA. The CDR3 contains 14 residues. The V gene end was trimmed by 3 bases and the J gene end by 5 bases; junction bases not matched to a gene: 3. The CDR3 DNA follows: TGTGCCAGCAGCTTGACAGGGGGCGCGGAGACCCAGTACTTC. Residues: CASSLTGGAETQYF.

The rearrangement links TRBV7-9 to TRBJ2-2, with TRBD2 matching 11 bases. The junction had 9 bases not matched to a gene; V was cut back by 5 bases and J by 7 bases. Germline CDR1 is SEHNR and CDR2 is FQNEAQ (reference sequence). The CDR3 runs to 16 residues. As DNA, the CDR3 is TGTGCCAGCAGCCTTGGGACTAGCGGAGAGATCGGGGAGCTGTTTTTT. Encoded protein: CASSLGTSGEIGELFF.

The V gene is TRBV4-1, the J gene TRBJ2-7; a possible D gene is TRBD1 (6 bases). The V gene's germline CDR1 is MGHRA and CDR2 YSYEKL. This CDR3 spans 14 amino acids. Trimming cost V 1 base and J 3 bases, with 10 bases left between them. CDR3 sequence reads: CASSQGQAGYEQYF. The CDR3 DNA sequence: TGCGCCAGCAGCCAAGGACAGGCTGGCTACGAGCAGTACTTC.

This clone was counted between two and nine times. Other DNA sequences from this sample encode an identical CDR3 as well. V and J are TRBV27 and TRBJ2-3; D is uncertain. Per the germline V gene, CDR1 is MNHEY and CDR2 is SMNVEV (reference sequence). V shed 6 bases and J shed 0 bases, with 4 bases lying between them. This CDR3 is 12 amino acids long. The CDR3 sequence: CASSPSTDTQYF. The DNA of the CDR3 is TGTGCCAGCAGCCCAAGCACAGATACGCAGTATTTT.

J is TRBJ1-1 and V is TRBV18; tentative D call: TRBD1 (6 bases). The CDR3 sequence is 14 residues long. Trimming took 8 bases from V and 0 from J, leaving 13 bases between them. Germline assignment: CDR1 KGHSH and CDR2 LQKENI. CDR3 protein: CASTMDRLNTEAFF. Written as DNA, the CDR3 is TGTGCCAGCACTATGGACAGACTGAACACTGAAGCTTTCTTT.

To note about this clone: Compared with germline, one end of the junction differs, possibly owing to a read error. The chain is built from TRBV7-9 and TRBJ2-1; the match to TRBD2 covers 8 bases. The CDR3 extends over 12 amino acids. Germline V gene sequence: CDR1 SEHNR, CDR2 FQNEAQ (reference sequence). The CDR3 sequence is CSSTFGGDEQFF. CDR3 DNA sequence: TGTTCCAGCACCTTCGGGGGGGATGAGCAGTTCTTC. Full variable domain (outside the CDR3, taken from reference TRBV7-9 and TRBJ2-1): DTGVSQNPRHKITKRGQNVTFRCDPISEHNRLYWYRQTLGQGPEFLTYFQNEAQLEKSRLLSDRFSAERPKGSFSTLEIQRTEQGDSAMYLCSSTFGGDEQFFGPGTRLTVL.

The CDR3 loop is CASSIWGEQGEAFF. The CDR3, as DNA: TGTGCCAGTAGTATTTGGGGTGAACAGGGTGAAGCTTTCTTT. This chain links TRBV19 with TRBJ1-1; maybe TRBD1 (6 bases). The V gene's germline CDR1 is LNHDA and CDR2 SQIVND (reference sequence). CDR3 size: 14 residues. V was shortened by 3 bases and J by 7 bases, with 15 bases between the two germline ends.

The rearrangement links TRBV9 to TRBJ1-5; the D gene is possibly TRBD1 (5 bases). V lost 8 bases, J lost 9 bases, and 18 bases lay in between. This CDR3 has 13 residues. Germline V gives CDR1 SGDLS, CDR2 YYNGEE. CDR3 protein: CARGPGGDGPQHF. In DNA form, the CDR3 reads TGTGCCAGGGGGCCCGGGGGGGATGGGCCCCAGCATTTT.

The genes are TRBV6-6 and TRBJ1-5; D perhaps matches TRBD1 (5 bases). The CDR3 runs 14 residues. Trimming took 10 bases from V and 0 from J, leaving 13 bases between them. The germline V gene has CDR1 MNHNY and CDR2 SVGAGI (reference sequence). The CDR3 here is CATLGQGSNQPQHF. For the CDR3, the DNA is TGTGCCACCTTGGGGCAGGGTAGCAATCAGCCCCAGCATTTT.

The chain links TRBV11-3 to TRBJ2-1; D might be TRBD2 (5 bases). V lost 5 bases, J lost 6 bases, and 14 bases lay in between. This CDR3 has 14 residues. Germline lookup yields CDR1 SGHNT and CDR2 YENEEA. CDR3 in DNA: TGTGCCAGCAGCCAAGAGTTTAGCGCCAATGAGCAGTTCTTC. Translation: CASSQEFSANEQFF.

The CDR3 nucleotides read TGCGCCAGCAGCCAAGAACCTAGCGGGAGTATTGATGAGCAGTTCTTC. Protein: CASSQEPSGSIDEQFF. The chain links TRBV4-3 to TRBJ2-1; TRBD2 matches at 10 bases. The V and J ends lost 0 bases and 8 bases, in that order; junction bases with no gene match: 7. CDR3 size: 16 residues. Germline V gives CDR1 LGHNA, CDR2 YSLEER.

The chain couples TRBV13 to TRBJ1-2; 7 nucleotides match TRBD1. The CDR3 runs to 14 residues. The J segment lost 4 bases and the V segment lost 3 bases, leaving 5 bases of the junction unmatched. CDR1 is PRHDT and CDR2 is FYEKMQ in the germline V gene (reference sequence). CDR3 DNA sequence: TGTGCCAGCAGCTTCCTGGGACAGATCTATGGCTACACCTTC. Encoded protein: CASSFLGQIYGYTF.

This clone was seen a single time. The chain is built from TRBV11-3 and TRBJ2-7; 7 bases agree with TRBD1. Per germline, CDR1 SGHNT and CDR2 YENEEA. The CDR3 runs to 18 residues. V gave up 4 bases and J gave up 2 bases; unmatched junction bases: 17. The CDR3 bases are TGTGCCAGCAGCTCGCAAAGGAATAGAACAGGGGAGCCCTACGAGCAGTACTTC. This gives the protein CASSSQRNRTGEPYEQYF.

The V gene is TRBV9, the J gene TRBJ2-3; TRBD2 aligns across 7 bases. Per germline, CDR1 SGDLS and CDR2 YYNGEE. Unmatched junction bases numbered 13, after V lost 6 bases and J lost 0 bases. This CDR3 contains 17 residues. CDR3 amino acids: CASTLSGRAGSTDTQYF. The CDR3 DNA is TGTGCCAGCACCTTAAGTGGGAGGGCGGGTAGCACAGATACGCAGTATTTT.

The rearrangement links TRBV27 to TRBJ2-7; D is unresolved. V was pared by 2 bases and J by 3 bases, with 8 bases between. The CDR3 spans 13 residues. Germline CDR1 reads MNHEY; CDR2 reads SMNVEV (reference sequence). CDR3 in DNA: TGTGCCAGCAGTTTAGGGCCACTCTACGAGCAGTACTTC. Encoded protein: CASSLGPLYEQYF.

The chain has TRBV6-1 and TRBJ2-1, with 12 positions matching TRBD2. The V segment lost 4 bases and the J segment 10 bases; nucleotides outside the gene matches: 5. Looked up from germline, CDR1 is MNHNS and CDR2 is SASEGT. CDR3 size: 14 residues. CDR3 DNA sequence: TGTGCCAGCAGTGGACTAGCGGGAGTTACGGAGCAGTTCTTC. This sequence encodes CASSGLAGVTEQFF.

The chain links TRBV9 to TRBJ2-7; D ambiguous. V lost 4 bases to trimming and J lost 0 bases, with 14 bases between them. Germline-derived CDR1 and CDR2 are SGDLS and YYNGEE. This CDR3 has 15 residues. CDR3 amino acids: CASSPLPDISYEQYF. CDR3 DNA sequence: TGTGCCAGCAGCCCCCTCCCAGACATCTCCTACGAGCAGTACTTC.

V gene TRBV5-6 combines with J gene TRBJ2-5, with D possibly TRBD1 on 6 matching bases. Germline values: CDR1 SGHDT, CDR2 YYEEEE. Trimming left V 2 bases short and J 2 bases short, with 13 bases between. CDR3 length: 15 residues. CDR3 region: CASSFWQGLQETQYF. The DNA for the CDR3 is TGTGCCAGCAGCTTTTGGCAGGGGCTTCAAGAGACCCAGTACTTC.

The chain recombines TRBV27 with TRBJ2-1, with 8 bases lining up with TRBD2. Per germline, CDR1 MNHEY and CDR2 SMNVEV (reference sequence). The V and J ends lost 5 bases and 1 base, in that order; junction bases with no gene match: 7. The CDR3 loop spans 16 amino acids. The CDR3 protein is CASSQLGLASYNEQFF. The CDR3 coding sequence is TGTGCCAGCAGTCAACTAGGACTAGCATCCTACAATGAGCAGTTCTTC.

The chain joins TRBV9 to TRBJ1-2; the match to TRBD1 covers 7 bases. The germline V gene has CDR1 SGDLS and CDR2 YYNGEE. This CDR3 is 14 amino acids long. V lost 0 bases and J lost 7; bases outside the gene matches: 6. The CDR3: CASSVAEGAGGYTF. CDR3 nucleotide sequence: TGTGCCAGCAGCGTAGCGGAGGGGGCCGGTGGCTACACCTTC. Full variable domain (outside the CDR3, taken from reference TRBV9 and TRBJ1-2): DSGVTQTPKHLITATGQRVTLRCSPRSGDLSVYWYQQSLDQGLQFLIQYYNGEERAKGNILERFSAQQFPDLHSELNLSSLELGDSALYFCASSVAEGAGGYTFGSGTRLTVV.

CDR3 in amino acids: CASSLIETGYNQPQHF. CDR3 nucleotides: TGTGCCAGCTCACTTATTGAGACAGGATACAATCAGCCCCAGCATTTT. V gene TRBV18 combines with J gene TRBJ1-5; D perhaps matches TRBD1 (6 bases). V gave up 4 bases and J gave up 3 bases, with 16 bases separating them. Germline V CDR1 and CDR2: KGHSH, LQKENI. CDR3 length: 16 amino acids.

The genes are TRBV2 and TRBJ1-2, with 7 positions matching TRBD1. The V gene's germline CDR1 is SNHLY and CDR2 FYNNEI. J lost 0 bases, V lost 2 bases, and 6 bases had no gene match. This CDR3 contains 16 residues. The CDR3 spells CASSESHGQANYGYTF. The CDR3 DNA reads TGTGCCAGCAGTGAAAGTCACGGACAGGCTAACTATGGCTACACCTTC.

The gene calls are TRBV10-3 and TRBJ1-4, with TRBD1 matching over 7 bases. Trimming removed 0 bases from V and 7 bases from J; junction bases left unmatched: 5. The CDR3 is 15 residues long. Germline V gene sequence: CDR1 ENHRY, CDR2 SYGVKD. The CDR3 nucleotides read TGTGCCATCAGTGAGTCGTTGTCAGGGGGTGAAAAACTGTTTTTT. This gives the protein CAISESLSGGEKLFF.

The V and J genes are TRBV10-2 and TRBJ2-4; maybe TRBD2 (7 bases). CDR1 and CDR2 (germline): WSHSY, SAAADI. Deletions cut 4 bases from V and 2 bases from J, with 15 bases between. This CDR3 is 16 amino acids long. Written as DNA, the CDR3 is TGCGCCAGCAGTGTGGGGGGGGCGTTTCCCAAAAACATTCAGTACTTC. Encoded protein: CASSVGGAFPKNIQYF.

The chain has TRBV7-6 and TRBJ2-2; 11 nucleotides line up with TRBD1. CDR1 SGHVS and CDR2 FNYEAQ come from the germline V gene. The CDR3 runs to 20 residues. V lost 6 bases, J lost 0 bases, and 15 bases stayed unmatched. The CDR3 region is CASRYTSGTGGAANTGELFF. In nucleotides, the CDR3 is TGTGCCAGCAGATATACCTCCGGGACAGGGGGGGCCGCGAACACCGGGGAGCTGTTTTTT. The full variable domain, in which reference TRBV7-6 and TRBJ2-2 provide the parts outside the CDR3, is GAGVSQSPRYKVTKRGQDVALRCDPISGHVSLYWYRQALGQGPEFLTYFNYEAQQDKSGLPNDRFSAERPEGSISTLTIQRTEQRDSAMYRCASRYTSGTGGAANTGELFFGEGSRLTVL.

The table lists this clone with a few counts. The V gene is TRBV5-1, the J gene TRBJ2-2; TRBD2 matches 7 bases. After removal of 1 base from V and 1 base from J, the junction contained 1 base not matched to a gene. The CDR3 consists of 15 residues. Germline CDR1 is SGHRS and CDR2 is YFSETQ. The chain's CDR3 is CASSLPGGNTGELFF. Written as DNA, the CDR3 is TGCGCCAGCAGCTTGCCGGGGGGGAACACCGGGGAGCTGTTTTTT.

This clone showed up just a few times. V gene TRBV7-9 combines with J gene TRBJ1-1, with D possibly TRBD1 on 6 matching bases. V was shortened by 7 bases and J by 4 bases, with 19 bases between the two germline ends. Germline V gene lookup returns CDR1 SEHNR and CDR2 FQNEAQ (reference sequence). The CDR3 has 15 amino acids. The CDR3 DNA is TGTGCCAGCATCCAAGGCGGGGGCGGGAGCACTGAAGCTTTCTTT. Translated, it gives CASIQGGGGSTEAFF.